The 10 T cell receptor beta chains below all came from one sample that was sequenced in a study of vaccination effects on CD4 cells after COVID-19. Method: immunoSEQ multiplex PCR; TCRdb's copy keeps in-frame clones and lacks some. The sample shows 70,000 or so clones, more than 65% of them seen only once. Their antigen targets remain unknown. CD4+ T cells specific for antigen were expanded with viral peptide pools by the ViraFEST assay before sequencing. Following 10 days of culture, CD4+ T cells were isolated. The person acquired a PCR-confirmed SARS-CoV-2 infection between March and December 2020. The sample consisted of CD4+ T cells from PBMCs cultured with HIV peptides, taken before COVID-19 vaccination. Subset described: HIV-1 Nef peptide pool negative control/reference culture. These receptors were obtained from a human donor who had a prior SARS-CoV-2 infection.

J is TRBJ2-1 and V is TRBV7-6, with 8 bases lining up with TRBD2. Trimming at V came to 2 bases and at J to 6 bases, leaving 12 bases not matched to a gene. The CDR3 runs 17 residues. Germline CDR1 is SGHVS and CDR2 is FNYEAQ. The CDR3 region is CASSLSFGGEEGNEQFF. The CDR3 DNA reads TGTGCCAGCAGCTTATCATTCGGGGGGGAGGAAGGCAATGAGCAGTTCTTC.

The rearrangement joins TRBV5-4 to TRBJ2-6; D remains unclear. V was trimmed by 5 bases and J by 4 bases, leaving 19 bases between them. The CDR3 is made up of 17 amino acids. Germline V gene lookup returns CDR1 SGHNT and CDR2 YYREEE (reference sequence). The CDR3 spells CASRSLSGVDGANVLTF. The CDR3 nucleotides are TGTGCCAGCAGGTCCCTGTCAGGCGTGGACGGGGCCAACGTCCTGACTTTC.

V and J are TRBV7-2 and TRBJ1-5; D uncertain. In germline, CDR1 is SGHTA, CDR2 FQGNSA. The length of the CDR3 is 14 residues. Trimming stripped 1 base from V and 6 bases from J, with 10 bases between. The CDR3 loop is CASSLVGIGQPQHF. CDR3 DNA sequence: TGTGCCAGCAGCTTAGTAGGCATTGGTCAGCCCCAGCATTTT.

The chain uses TRBV11-3 and TRBJ2-5, with TRBD2 matching over 8 bases. V dropped 0 bases and J dropped 9; count of bases not matched to a gene: 9. Germline V gives CDR1 SGHNT, CDR2 YENEEA. The CDR3 spans 15 residues. The CDR3 loop is CASSLEGSRGEAQYF. In DNA, the CDR3 is TGTGCCAGCAGCTTAGAAGGGTCGCGGGGGGAGGCCCAGTACTTC. The full variable domain, with the rest looked up from reference TRBV11-3 and TRBJ2-5, is EAGVVQSPRYKIIEKKQPVAFWCNPISGHNTLYWYLQNLGQGPELLIRYENEEAVDDSQLPKDRFSAERLKGVDSTLKIQPAELGDSAVYLCASSLEGSRGEAQYFGPGTRLLVL.

This chain connects TRBV7-2 to TRBJ2-3, with a possible D match to TRBD2 (6 bases). Germline-derived CDR1 and CDR2 are SGHTA and FQGNSA. V was pared by 2 bases and J by 6 bases, with 12 bases between. This CDR3 region has 14 residues. The CDR3 region has the DNA TGTGCCAGCAGCTTAATTCGAGGAGGGGATACGCAGTATTTT. This codes for CASSLIRGGDTQYF.

The V and J genes are TRBV28 and TRBJ1-6; 8 bases are shared with TRBD1. V gave up 7 bases and J gave up 3 bases; unmatched junction bases: 8. This CDR3 is built from 16 residues. Germline assignment: CDR1 MDHEN and CDR2 SYDVKM. The CDR3 is CASKLPGQDYNSPLHF. DNA for the CDR3: TGTGCCAGCAAACTACCGGGACAGGACTATAATTCACCCCTCCACTTT.

The rearrangement uses TRBV4-1 and TRBJ1-1; D gene unclear. CDR1 is MGHRA, CDR2 YSYEKL, per germline. Trimming shortened V by 1 base and J by 1 base, and 13 bases separated the two germline ends. The CDR3 consists of 16 residues. The CDR3 coding sequence is TGCGCCAGCAGCCAAGTTTCCCCCCTGGGGAACACTGAAGCTTTCTTT. It yields the protein CASSQVSPLGNTEAFF.

The chain joins TRBV7-8 to TRBJ1-1, with D perhaps TRBD1 (5 bases). Looked up from germline, CDR1 is SGHVS and CDR2 is FQNEAQ. CDR3 length: 14 residues. Trimming shortened V by 7 bases and J by 1 base, and 13 bases separated the two germline ends. The CDR3 sequence is CASTLQASNTEAFF. The CDR3 bases are TGTGCCAGCACCCTACAGGCTTCGAACACTGAAGCTTTCTTT. The full variable domain, in which reference TRBV7-8 and TRBJ1-1 provide the parts outside the CDR3, is GAGVSQSPRYKVAKRGQDVALRCDPISGHVSLFWYQQALGQGPEFLTYFQNEAQLDKSGLPSDRFFAERPEGSVSTLKIQRTQQEDSAVYLCASTLQASNTEAFFGQGTRLTVV.

The chain employs TRBV5-8 and TRBJ1-5; no clear D gene. The CDR3 is 12 amino acids. The V gene lost 4 bases and the J gene lost 5 bases, with 7 bases spanning the gap. Germline V gene lookup returns CDR1 SGHTS and CDR2 YDEGEE. Here the CDR3 DNA reads TGTGCCAGCAGCCCGACCCATCAGCCCCAGCATTTT. It translates to CASSPTHQPQHF.

The rearrangement uses TRBV5-1 and TRBJ2-2, with a possible D match to TRBD2 (6 bases). This CDR3 spans 14 amino acids. The V and J ends lost 7 bases and 6 bases respectively, with 16 bases between them. In germline, CDR1 is SGHRS, CDR2 YFSETQ. The CDR3 nucleotides are TGCGCCAGCGAGGAGGGGAATAGTGCCGGGGAGCTGTTTTTT. As protein: CASEEGNSAGELFF.